A selection of T cell receptor beta chains follows, all from one sample in a study of early T cells in non-severe SARS-CoV-2 infection. MiXCR, applied by TCRdb to the 5' RACE reads, yields one record per CDR3 protein. Of 55,000 or so distinct CDR3 sequences listed, 5.5% to 7.5% are singletons. What was sequenced was whole blood. The source is an adult who was a healthcare worker with PCR-confirmed SARS-CoV-2 infection or an uninfected control (not recorded which). CDR3s include the opening cysteine and the closing phenylalanine or tryptophan. A D gene is named only where the DNA matches it firmly. Clone size is shown for a subset of rows, as once, few, many or a class of expanded clone.

>TRBD1|TRBJ2-7|many|TRBV12-3/TRBV12-4
CASSPGTGGREQYF
TGTGCCAGCAGTCCCGGGACAGGGGGCCGCGAGCAGTACTTC
>.|TRBJ2-1|many|TRBV6-5
CASSTDITGYHNEQFF
TGTGCCAGCAGTACCGATATCACTGGTTACCACAATGAGCAGTTCTTC
>.|TRBJ2-7|many|TRBV27
CASSLVSGASYEQYF
TGTGCCAGCAGTTTGGTTTCGGGGGCCTCCTACGAGCAGTACTTC
>TRBD1|TRBJ2-1|.|TRBV18
CASSPANRGAAYNEQFF
TGTGCCAGCTCACCTGCAAACAGGGGCGCGGCCTACAATGAGCAGTTCTTC
>.|TRBJ1-1|few|TRBV6-2/TRBV6-3
CASSSPGNTEAFF
TGTGCCAGCAGTTCTCCAGGGAACACTGAAGCTTTCTTT
>TRBD1|TRBJ2-1|many|TRBV11-3
CASSPDRGTNEQFF
TGTGCCAGCAGCCCGGACAGGGGAACCAATGAGCAGTTCTTC
>TRBD2|TRBJ2-7|many|TRBV9
CASSVGATSGSYEQYF
TGTGCCAGCAGCGTAGGGGCGACTAGCGGATCCTACGAGCAGTACTTC
>TRBD1|TRBJ2-2|few|TRBV6-5
CASNRGSTGELFF
TGTGCCAGCAACAGGGGTTCCACCGGGGAGCTGTTTTTT
>.|TRBJ1-2|.|TRBV7-9
CASSLSPAHYGYTF
TGTGCCAGCAGCTTAAGTCCCGCGCACTATGGCTACACCTTC
>TRBD1|TRBJ2-1|few|TRBV4-3
CASSQDSGQGADEQFF
TGCGCCAGCAGCCAAGACTCAGGACAGGGGGCTGATGAGCAGTTCTTC
>.|TRBJ2-3|many|TRBV6-2/TRBV6-3
CASSLQGPPRDTQYF
TGTGCCAGCAGTCTACAGGGCCCACCCAGAGATACGCAGTATTTT
>.|TRBJ1-2|.|TRBV28
CATPGAPGAEVGYTF
TGTGCCACCCCAGGGGCTCCCGGGGCGGAAGTTGGCTACACCTTC
>.|TRBJ2-6|.|TRBV2
CASTRTAGANVLTF
TGTGCCAGCACCAGGACGGCTGGGGCCAACGTCCTGACTTTC
>.|TRBJ2-5|.|TRBV28
CASSPFQETQYF
TGTGCCAGCAGTCCGTTCCAAGAGACCCAGTACTTC
>.|TRBJ1-2|.|TRBV4-3
CASSQESTGVSYTF
TGCGCCAGCAGCCAAGAGTCTACCGGGGTGAGCTACACCTTC
>TRBD2|TRBJ2-3|many|TRBV24-1
CATSRSLAGGSDTQYF
TGTGCCACCAGTCGCTCCTTAGCGGGGGGCTCAGATACGCAGTATTTT
>.|TRBJ2-3|few|TRBV11-2
CASSPWGISADTQYF
TGTGCCAGCAGCCCGTGGGGAATATCGGCAGATACGCAGTATTTT
>.|TRBJ2-3|many|TRBV12-3/TRBV12-4
CASSVLPRGTDTQYF
TGTGCCAGCAGTGTCTTACCCCGGGGCACAGATACGCAGTATTTT
>.|TRBJ1-1|many|TRBV3-1
CASSYSRADEAFF
TGTGCCAGCAGCTATAGTAGGGCAGATGAAGCTTTCTTT
>TRBD1|TRBJ1-1|.|TRBV7-9
CASSLTGVVAEAFF
TGTGCCAGCAGCTTGACAGGGGTGGTGGCTGAAGCTTTCTTT
>.|TRBJ1-4|many|TRBV7-6
CASSSRGGGEKLFF
TGTGCCAGCAGTTCCAGGGGAGGGGGTGAAAAACTGTTTTTT
>.|TRBJ2-2|many|TRBV6-2/TRBV6-3
CASSNDGPTGELFF
TGTGCCAGCAGCAATGACGGACCGACCGGGGAGCTGTTTTTT